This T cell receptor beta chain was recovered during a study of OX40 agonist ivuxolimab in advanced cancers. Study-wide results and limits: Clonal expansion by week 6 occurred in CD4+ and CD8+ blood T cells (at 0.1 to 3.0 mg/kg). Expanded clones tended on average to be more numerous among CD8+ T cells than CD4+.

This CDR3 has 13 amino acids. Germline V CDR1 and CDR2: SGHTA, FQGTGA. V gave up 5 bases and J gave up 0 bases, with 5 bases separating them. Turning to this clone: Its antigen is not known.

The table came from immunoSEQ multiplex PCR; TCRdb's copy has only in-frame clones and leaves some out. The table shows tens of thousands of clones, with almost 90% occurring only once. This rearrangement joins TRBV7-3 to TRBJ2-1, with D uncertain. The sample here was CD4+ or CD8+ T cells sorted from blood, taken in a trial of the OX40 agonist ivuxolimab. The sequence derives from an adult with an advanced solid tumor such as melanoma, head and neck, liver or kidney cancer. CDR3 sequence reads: CASSASSYNEQFF. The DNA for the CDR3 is TGTGCCAGCAGCGCGAGCTCCTACAATGAGCAGTTCTTC.